The 25 T cell receptor beta chains below all came from one sample that was sequenced in a study of T cells after posttransplantation cyclophosphamide. Profiling relied on immunoSEQ multiplex PCR, and the TCRdb table lists in-frame clones only, not all of them. The repertoire holds about 47,000 clones, with approximately 90% as singletons. Source material: PBMCs. The receptors shown here come from a woman aged 50 to 60 in good health and a related stem cell transplant donor.

V is TRBV5-6 and J is TRBJ2-1; D unclear. This CDR3 spans 15 amino acids. Germline V gene data show CDR1 as SGHDT and CDR2 as YYEEEE. V shed 1 base and J shed 0 bases, with 8 bases lying between them. CDR3 loop: CASSLMESSYNEQFF. CDR3 nucleotides: TGTGCCAGCAGCTTGATGGAGAGCTCCTACAATGAGCAGTTCTTC.

This clone appeared a single time. V gene TRBV15 combines with J gene TRBJ2-7; a weak D match, TRBD1 (6 bases). Germline V CDR1 and CDR2: LNHNV, YYDKDF (reference sequence). This CDR3 contains 13 residues. Trimming stripped 0 bases from V and 5 bases from J, with 8 bases between. The CDR3 sequence is CATSRDPGDEQYF. The CDR3, as DNA: TGTGCCACCAGCAGAGATCCAGGGGACGAGCAGTACTTC.

The J gene is TRBJ2-1, the V gene TRBV5-6; D is undetermined. Looked up from germline, CDR1 is SGHDT and CDR2 is YYEEEE. Trimming stripped 4 bases from V and 8 bases from J, with 10 bases between. This CDR3 region has 12 residues. The CDR3 loop is CASSVIEYEQFF. Here the CDR3 DNA reads TGTGCCAGCAGCGTGATTGAGTATGAGCAGTTCTTC.

The chain recombines TRBV7-2 with TRBJ1-1, with TRBD1 as a possible D gene (6 bases). V lost 5 bases to trimming and J lost 6 bases, with 10 bases between them. Germline CDR1 and CDR2: SGHTA and FQGNSA. The CDR3 has 12 residues. CDR3 amino acids: CASSKQGAEAFF. The CDR3 DNA reads TGTGCCAGCAGCAAACAGGGCGCTGAAGCTTTCTTT. Based on the CDR3 plus reference TRBV7-2 and TRBJ1-1, the full variable domain is GAGVSQSPSNKVTEKGKDVELRCDPISGHTALYWYRQSLGQGLEFLIYFQGNSAPDKSGLPSDRFSAERTGGSVSTLTIQRTQQEDSAVYLCASSKQGAEAFFGQGTRLTVV.

This clone was seen once. The rearrangement uses TRBV28 and TRBJ1-5, with 7 nucleotides matching TRBD1. Losses at the gene ends were 6 bases for V and 3 bases for J; bases not matched to a gene: 5. Germline lookup yields CDR1 MDHEN and CDR2 SYDVKM. The CDR3 is 14 residues long. Written as DNA, the CDR3 is TGTGCCAGCAGCCCAGGGACAGTCAATCAGCCCCAGCATTTT. Translating gives CASSPGTVNQPQHF. Combining the CDR3 with reference TRBV28 and TRBJ1-5 gives the whole variable domain DVKVTQSSRYLVKRTGEKVFLECVQDMDHENMFWYRQDPGLGLRLIYFSYDVKMKEKGDIPEGYSVSREKKERFSLILESASTNQTSMYLCASSPGTVNQPQHFGDGTRLSIL.

The chain employs TRBV13 and TRBJ2-7; 7 bases fit TRBD2. This CDR3 has 12 residues. Germline-derived CDR1 and CDR2 are PRHDT and FYEKMQ (reference sequence). With V trimmed by 3 bases and J by 5 bases, 1 base remained unmatched. CDR3 nucleotides: TGTGCCAGCAGCTTTCTAGCGGACGAGCAGTACTTC. Translating it yields CASSFLADEQYF.

J is TRBJ2-3 and V is TRBV18, with D unresolved. V was clipped by 3 bases and J by 2 bases, with 6 bases between them. This CDR3 comprises 13 residues. Germline lookup yields CDR1 KGHSH and CDR2 LQKENI. The CDR3 region has the DNA TGTGCCAGCTCACCCGAGGCCACAGATACGCAGTATTTT. Amino acids: CASSPEATDTQYF.

The chain uses TRBV11-3 and TRBJ2-2, with no clear D. The CDR3 extends over 14 amino acids. The germline CDR1 and CDR2 sequences are SGHNT and YENEEA. The ends were cut back, 5 bases at V and 2 bases at J, with 9 bases in the middle. CDR3 sequence reads: CASSPLYNTGELFF. The CDR3 bases are TGTGCCAGCAGCCCGCTCTACAACACCGGGGAGCTGTTTTTT.

As regards this clone: The same CDR3 also results from other DNA sequences found in this sample. The chain employs TRBV2 and TRBJ1-6; D is perhaps TRBD1 (5 bases). In germline, CDR1 is SNHLY, CDR2 FYNNEI. The V and J ends lost 5 bases and 7 bases respectively, with 15 bases between them. The CDR3 sequence is 15 residues long. In DNA form, the CDR3 reads TGTGCCAGCAGTTACAGGACCCTTGGGAATTCACCCCTCCACTTT. This translates into CASSYRTLGNSPLHF.

The rearrangement joins TRBV5-1 to TRBJ1-1; 8 nucleotides agree with TRBD1. J gave up 0 bases and V 4 bases, and 11 bases lay outside the gene matches. CDR1 and CDR2 (germline): SGHRS, YFSETQ. This CDR3 region has 17 residues. The CDR3 spells CASSQGQGRPMNTEAFF. CDR3 in DNA: TGCGCCAGCAGCCAAGGACAGGGACGACCTATGAACACTGAAGCTTTCTTT. The entire variable domain, with the rest obtained from reference TRBV5-1 and TRBJ1-1, is as follows: KAGVTQTPRYLIKTRGQQVTLSCSPISGHRSVSWYQQTPGQGLQFLFEYFSETQRNKGNFPGRFSGRQFSNSRSEMNVSTLELGDSALYLCASSQGQGRPMNTEAFFGQGTRLTVV.

This clone was detected once. The chain links TRBV7-9 to TRBJ1-3; 8 nucleotides align to TRBD1. The germline V gene encodes CDR1 SEHNR and CDR2 FQNEAQ (reference sequence). The CDR3 covers 16 residues. Unmatched junction bases numbered 6, after V lost 5 bases and J lost 0 bases. DNA of the CDR3: TGTGCCAGCAGCAACGGACAGGGTCTCTCTGGAAACACCATATATTTT. Translation gives CASSNGQGLSGNTIYF.

The chain joins TRBV7-2 to TRBJ2-5; 7 bases agree with TRBD1. This CDR3 region has 14 residues. The germline gives CDR1 SGHTA, CDR2 FQGNSA. V lost 5 bases, J lost 2 bases, and 5 bases stayed unmatched. The CDR3 sequence: CASSPGTAQETQYF. The CDR3 region has the DNA TGTGCCAGCAGCCCCGGGACAGCTCAAGAGACCCAGTACTTC.

The chain has TRBV10-2 and TRBJ1-1; 10 bases are shared with TRBD1. Germline V gene lookup returns CDR1 WSHSY and CDR2 SAAADI. The CDR3 is 15 residues long. J gave up 4 bases and V 7 bases, and 9 bases lay outside the gene matches. The CDR3 reads CASTETGGEITEAFF. For the CDR3, the DNA is TGCGCCAGCACCGAGACAGGGGGCGAAATCACTGAAGCTTTCTTT.

CDR3 sequence reads: CATSREASGMGEQYF. CDR3 in DNA: TGTGCCACCAGCAGAGAGGCTAGCGGGATGGGAGAGCAGTACTTC. The chain couples TRBV15 to TRBJ2-7; 9 bases are shared with TRBD2. CDR1 is LNHNV and CDR2 is YYDKDF in the germline V gene (reference sequence). The CDR3 totals 15 residues. Trimming cost V 0 bases and J 7 bases; bases outside gene matches: 7.

The J gene is TRBJ1-5, the V gene TRBV7-9, with 7 bases identical to TRBD1. After removal of 4 bases from V and 2 bases from J, the junction contained 8 bases not matched to a gene. The length of the CDR3 is 16 residues. CDR1 and CDR2 (germline): SEHNR, FQNEAQ (reference sequence). In nucleotides, the CDR3 is TGTGCCAGCAGCTCAGGTCCAGGGACAGGCAATCAGCCCCAGCATTTT. Its translation: CASSSGPGTGNQPQHF.

The chain is built from TRBV2 and TRBJ2-1; 11 bases agree with TRBD2. The CDR3 extends over 14 amino acids. V shed 5 bases and J 7 bases; nucleotides not matched to a gene: 4. The V gene's germline CDR1 is SNHLY and CDR2 FYNNEI. The CDR3 loop reads CASSIAGGPNEQFF. The CDR3 DNA reads as TGTGCCAGCAGTATAGCGGGAGGGCCGAATGAGCAGTTCTTC.

This clone occurred once. The CDR3 loop is CASSSGQGNSPLHF. The CDR3 DNA reads as TGTGCCAGCAGTTCCGGACAGGGTAATTCACCCCTCCACTTT. The chain uses TRBV2 and TRBJ1-6; 8 bases fit TRBD1. Germline V gene lookup returns CDR1 SNHLY and CDR2 FYNNEI. Trimming removed 5 bases from V and 6 bases from J; junction bases left unmatched: 3. This CDR3 is 14 amino acids long.

In the case of this clone: One junction end disagrees with the germline gene, perhaps due to a read error. Other nucleotide sequences from this sample produce the same CDR3. The V call is TRBV28, the J call TRBJ1-6; 8 nucleotides align to TRBD1. Per the germline V gene, CDR1 is MDHEN and CDR2 is SYDVKM. The CDR3 is 13 amino acids. CDR3 in amino acids: CASSGQGNSPLHF. The CDR3 DNA reads as TGTGCCAGCTCAGGACAGGGTAATTCCCCCCTCCACTTT.

V and J are TRBV5-1 and TRBJ1-1; 7 bases are shared with TRBD1. The junction had 7 bases not matched to a gene; V was cut back by 4 bases and J by 1 base. Germline lookup yields CDR1 SGHRS and CDR2 YFSETQ. This CDR3 has 15 amino acids. The CDR3 spells CASSIQGSRNTEAFF. For the CDR3, the DNA is TGCGCCAGCAGCATACAGGGGAGCCGGAACACTGAAGCTTTCTTT.

V gene TRBV11-2 combines with J gene TRBJ2-7, with TRBD1 matching over 8 bases. J lost 3 bases, V lost 5 bases, and 9 bases had no gene match. Germline CDR1 SGHAT, CDR2 FQNNGV. There are 15 residues in the CDR3. CDR3 in DNA: TGTGCCAGCAGCGTGAACAGGGGGACCTTCTACGAGCAGTACTTC. As protein: CASSVNRGTFYEQYF.

The genes are TRBV19 and TRBJ1-2; tentatively, D is TRBD1 (5 bases). The CDR3 loop spans 14 amino acids. CDR1 LNHDA and CDR2 SQIVND come from the germline V gene (reference sequence). V was clipped by 5 bases and J by 1 base, with 11 bases between them. CDR3 region: CASSFQGGNYGYTF. The CDR3 region has the DNA TGTGCCAGTAGTTTCCAGGGAGGTAACTATGGCTACACCTTC.

The CDR3 DNA reads as TGTGCCAGCCTCCCGGGGGGGGGCGCCGGAAACACCATATATTTT. This sequence encodes CASLPGGGAGNTIYF. The chain joins TRBV6-5 to TRBJ1-3; perhaps TRBD1 as D (6 bases). The CDR3 spans 15 residues. V was cut by 8 bases and J by 4 bases, with 18 bases left in between. Germline V gives CDR1 MNHEY, CDR2 SVGAGI.

The gene calls are TRBV2 and TRBJ2-7; D possibly corresponds to TRBD2 (6 bases). Trimming left V 8 bases short and J 3 bases short, with 20 bases between. Germline lookup yields CDR1 SNHLY and CDR2 FYNNEI. This CDR3 contains 15 residues. As DNA, the CDR3 is TGTGCCAGCCTCGCCCGGGACTCCGAAGGCTACGAGCAGTACTTC. Translated: CASLARDSEGYEQYF. Filled out from reference TRBV2 and TRBJ2-7, the complete variable domain reads EPEVTQTPSHQVTQMGQEVILRCVPISNHLYFYWYRQILGQKVEFLVSFYNNEISEKSEIFDDQFSVERPDGSNFTLKIRSTKLEDSAMYFCASLARDSEGYEQYFGPGTRLTVT.

V and J are TRBV28 and TRBJ2-3, with 15 bases matching TRBD2. The CDR3 spans 18 residues. The J segment lost 6 bases and the V segment lost 3 bases, leaving 10 bases of the junction unmatched. Germline V gives CDR1 MDHEN, CDR2 SYDVKM. In DNA form, the CDR3 reads TGTGCCAGCAGTTTCTCCTTCGGACTAGCGGGAGGGGTGGATACGCAGTATTTT. Amino acid sequence: CASSFSFGLAGGVDTQYF.

The chain has TRBV5-6 and TRBJ2-1; D is perhaps TRBD1 (5 bases). CDR1 and CDR2 from the germline V gene are SGHDT and YYEEEE. This CDR3 spans 14 amino acids. The germline V and J ends were trimmed by 0 bases and 9 bases, with 13 bases remaining between them. In DNA, the CDR3 is TGTGCCAGCAGCTTGGCGACCAGGGTTACTGAGCAGTTCTTC. Protein sequence: CASSLATRVTEQFF.